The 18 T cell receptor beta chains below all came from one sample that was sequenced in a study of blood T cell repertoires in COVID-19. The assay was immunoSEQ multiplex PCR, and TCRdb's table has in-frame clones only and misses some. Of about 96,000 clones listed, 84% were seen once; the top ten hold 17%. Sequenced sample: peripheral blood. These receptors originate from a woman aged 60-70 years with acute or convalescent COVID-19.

CDR3 nucleotides: TGTGCCAGCAGTCCCCTCGAGGGGGCAACATACGAGCAGTACTTC. Protein: CASSPLEGATYEQYF. The chain has TRBV6-6 and TRBJ2-7, with 7 bases identical to TRBD1. Per germline, CDR1 MNHNY and CDR2 SVGAGI (reference sequence). Trimming at V came to 5 bases and at J to 4 bases, leaving 11 bases not matched to a gene. The CDR3 totals 15 residues.

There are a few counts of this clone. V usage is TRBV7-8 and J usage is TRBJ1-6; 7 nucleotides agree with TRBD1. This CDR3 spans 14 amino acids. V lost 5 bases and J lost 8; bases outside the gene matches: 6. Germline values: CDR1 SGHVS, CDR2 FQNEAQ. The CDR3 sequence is CASSLTGMDSPLHF. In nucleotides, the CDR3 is TGTGCCAGCAGCCTGACAGGGATGGATTCACCCCTCCACTTT.

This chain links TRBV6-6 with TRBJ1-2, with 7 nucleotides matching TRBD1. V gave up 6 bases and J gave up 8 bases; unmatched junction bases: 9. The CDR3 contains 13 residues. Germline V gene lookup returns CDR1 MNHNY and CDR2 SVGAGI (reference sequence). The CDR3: CASSPPTGSGYTF. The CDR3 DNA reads TGTGCCAGCAGCCCCCCGACAGGGAGCGGCTACACCTTC.

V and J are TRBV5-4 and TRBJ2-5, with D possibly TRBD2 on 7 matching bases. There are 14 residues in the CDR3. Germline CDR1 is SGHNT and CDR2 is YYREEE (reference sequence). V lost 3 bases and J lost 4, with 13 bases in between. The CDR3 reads CASSSRGGVETQYF. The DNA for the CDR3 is TGTGCCAGCAGCTCAAGGGGGGGGGTAGAGACCCAGTACTTC.

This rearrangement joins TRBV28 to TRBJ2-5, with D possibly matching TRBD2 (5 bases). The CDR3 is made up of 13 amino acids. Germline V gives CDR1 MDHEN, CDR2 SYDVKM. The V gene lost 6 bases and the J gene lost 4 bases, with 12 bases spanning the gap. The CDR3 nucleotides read TGTGCCAGCAGACAAACTAGGGTAGAGACCCAGTACTTC. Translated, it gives CASRQTRVETQYF.

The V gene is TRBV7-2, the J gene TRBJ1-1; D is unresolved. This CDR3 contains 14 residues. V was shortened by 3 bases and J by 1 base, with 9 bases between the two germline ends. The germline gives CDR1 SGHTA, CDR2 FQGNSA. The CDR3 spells CASSFERTNTEAFF. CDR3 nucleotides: TGTGCCAGCAGCTTCGAGAGAACGAACACTGAAGCTTTCTTT.

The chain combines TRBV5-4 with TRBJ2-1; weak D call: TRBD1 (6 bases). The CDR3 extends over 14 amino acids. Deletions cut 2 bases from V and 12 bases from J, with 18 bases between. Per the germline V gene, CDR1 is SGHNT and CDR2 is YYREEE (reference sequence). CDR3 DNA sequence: TGTGCCAGCAGCTTCGGGACAAATACAATGGGGCAGTTCTTC. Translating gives CASSFGTNTMGQFF.

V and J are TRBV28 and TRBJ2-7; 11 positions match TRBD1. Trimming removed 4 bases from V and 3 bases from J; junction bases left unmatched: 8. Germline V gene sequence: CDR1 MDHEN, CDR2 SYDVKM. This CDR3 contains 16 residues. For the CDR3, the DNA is TGTGCCAGCAGTTCTTCTCGGACAGGGGGCGGCTACGAGCAGTACTTC. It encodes CASSSSRTGGGYEQYF.

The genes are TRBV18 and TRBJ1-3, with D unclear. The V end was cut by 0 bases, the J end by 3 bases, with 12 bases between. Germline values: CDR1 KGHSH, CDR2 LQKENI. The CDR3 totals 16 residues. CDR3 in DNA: TGTGCCAGCTCACCACCGAACCGACAATATGGAAACACCATATATTTT. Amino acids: CASSPPNRQYGNTIYF. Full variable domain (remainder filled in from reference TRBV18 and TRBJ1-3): NAGVMQNPRHLVRRRGQEARLRCSPMKGHSHVYWYRQLPEEGLKFMVYLQKENIIDESGMPKERFSAEFPKEGPSILRIQQVVRGDSAAYFCASSPPNRQYGNTIYFGEGSWLTVV.

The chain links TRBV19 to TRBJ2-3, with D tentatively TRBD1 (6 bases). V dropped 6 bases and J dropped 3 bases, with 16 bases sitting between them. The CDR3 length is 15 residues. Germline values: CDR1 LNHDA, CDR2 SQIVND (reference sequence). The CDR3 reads CASRRQARETDTQYF. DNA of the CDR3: TGTGCCAGTAGAAGACAGGCAAGGGAAACAGATACGCAGTATTTT.

As DNA, the CDR3 is TGTGCCAGCAGCTTTTGGCGGGAGGACAATGAGCAGTTCTTC. The encoded protein is CASSFWREDNEQFF. V and J are TRBV11-3 and TRBJ2-1; 8 nucleotides line up with TRBD2. V lost 3 bases and J lost 5; bases outside the gene matches: 3. Germline values: CDR1 SGHNT, CDR2 YENEEA. The CDR3 sequence is 14 residues long.

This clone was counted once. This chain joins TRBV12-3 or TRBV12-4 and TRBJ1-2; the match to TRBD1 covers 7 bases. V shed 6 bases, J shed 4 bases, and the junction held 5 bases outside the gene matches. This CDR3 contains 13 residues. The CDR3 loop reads CASRKDRSYGYTF. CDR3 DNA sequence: TGTGCCAGCAGAAAGGACAGGTCCTATGGCTACACCTTC.

CDR3 DNA: TGTGCCAGCAGTTTCGGACTAGCGGGAGTCTTCTGGGATGAGCAGTTCTTC. Encoded protein: CASSFGLAGVFWDEQFF. The V call is TRBV27, the J call TRBJ2-1; TRBD2 matches 13 bases. In germline, CDR1 is MNHEY, CDR2 SMNVEV (reference sequence). V shed 3 bases, J shed 8 bases, and the junction held 10 bases outside the gene matches. The CDR3 consists of 17 residues.

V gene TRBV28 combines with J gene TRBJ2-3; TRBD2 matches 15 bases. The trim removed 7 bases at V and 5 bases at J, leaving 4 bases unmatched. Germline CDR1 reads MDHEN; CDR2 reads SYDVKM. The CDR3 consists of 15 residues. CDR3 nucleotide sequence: TGTGCCAGCAACGGACTAGCGGGGGGGCAAGATACGCAGTATTTT. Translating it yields CASNGLAGGQDTQYF.

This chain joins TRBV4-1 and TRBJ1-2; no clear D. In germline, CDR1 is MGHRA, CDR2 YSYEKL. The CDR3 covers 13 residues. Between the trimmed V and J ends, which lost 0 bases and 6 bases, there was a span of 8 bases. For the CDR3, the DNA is TGCGCCAGCAGCCAAGATTGGCTGAATGGCTACACCTTC. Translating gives CASSQDWLNGYTF.

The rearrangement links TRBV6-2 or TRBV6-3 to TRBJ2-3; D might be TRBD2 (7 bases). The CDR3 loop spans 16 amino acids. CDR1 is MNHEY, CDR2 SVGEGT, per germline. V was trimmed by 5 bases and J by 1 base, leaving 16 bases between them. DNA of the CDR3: TGTGCCAGCAGTACCCCCTGGGGGGGGCGCACAGATACGCAGTATTTT. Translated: CASSTPWGGRTDTQYF.

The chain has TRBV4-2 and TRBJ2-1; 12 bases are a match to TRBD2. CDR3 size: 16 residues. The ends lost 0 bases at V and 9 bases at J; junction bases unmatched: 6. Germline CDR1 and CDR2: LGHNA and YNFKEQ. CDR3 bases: TGTGCCAGCAGCCAAGATCCTAGCGGGGGGGCCGTTGAGCAGTTCTTC. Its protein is CASSQDPSGGAVEQFF.

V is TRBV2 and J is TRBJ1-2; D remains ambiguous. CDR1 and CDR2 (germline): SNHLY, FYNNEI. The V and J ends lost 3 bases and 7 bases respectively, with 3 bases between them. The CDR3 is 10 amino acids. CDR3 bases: TGTGCCAGCAGTGAGGCTGGCTACACCTTC. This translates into CASSEAGYTF. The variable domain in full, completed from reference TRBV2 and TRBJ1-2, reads EPEVTQTPSHQVTQMGQEVILRCVPISNHLYFYWYRQILGQKVEFLVSFYNNEISEKSEIFDDQFSVERPDGSNFTLKIRSTKLEDSAMYFCASSEAGYTFGSGTRLTVV.